This T cell receptor beta chain appears in the sequencing data of a study of long-term antiretroviral therapy in people with HIV. Background on the study: The 2015 immediate-ART recommendation came about a decade after the earliest samples. Whole-study findings and limits: Clones that had undergone expansion before ART prevailed in the repertoire throughout all time points. HIV repertoires covered narrower CDR3 length ranges than controls did.

This was the immunoSEQ v3.0 assay at survey level. Sequencing was directed toward 40,000-50,000 T-cell genomes in each sample. The data were produced by immunoSEQ multiplex PCR, yet TCRdb's version contains in-frame clones alone and is incomplete. The data show 20,000 or so clones, 82% seen once. As regards this clone: The antigen remains unidentified.

With V trimmed by 4 bases and J by 4 bases, 8 bases remained unmatched. The CDR3 spans 15 residues. CDR1 and CDR2 (germline): MNHEY, SVGAGI. The chain joins TRBV6-5 to TRBJ1-2, with 8 bases identical to TRBD1. Material: unsorted PBMCs, obtained 0.2 years after starting antiretroviral therapy. The source is a woman in her thirties with HIV. The CDR3 protein is CASSSTYRGGYGYTF. DNA for the CDR3: TGTGCCAGCAGTTCCACTTACAGGGGGGGCTATGGCTACACCTTC.